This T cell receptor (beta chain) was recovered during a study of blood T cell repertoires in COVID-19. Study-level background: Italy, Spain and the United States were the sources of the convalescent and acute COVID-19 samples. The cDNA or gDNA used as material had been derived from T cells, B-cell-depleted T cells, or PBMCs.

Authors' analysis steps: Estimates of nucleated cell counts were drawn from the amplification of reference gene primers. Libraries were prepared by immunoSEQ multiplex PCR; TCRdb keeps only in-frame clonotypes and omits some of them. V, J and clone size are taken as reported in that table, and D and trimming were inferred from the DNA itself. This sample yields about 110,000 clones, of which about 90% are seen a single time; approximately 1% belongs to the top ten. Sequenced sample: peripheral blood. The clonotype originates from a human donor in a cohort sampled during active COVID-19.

The CDR3 DNA reads as TGTGCCAGCAGCTTAGGAGCGGTAAATGAGCAGTTCTTC. Translation: CASSLGAVNEQFF. The chain combines TRBV11-1 with TRBJ2-1, with a possible D match to TRBD2 (5 bases). With 1 base removed from V and 7 bases from J, the gap between germline ends came to 8 bases. The CDR3 is made up of 13 amino acids. Germline assignment: CDR1 SGHAT and CDR2 FQDESV (reference sequence).